The clone carrying this T cell receptor (beta chain) was counted many times. Its target is unknown. Each single cDNA molecule received a unique molecular identifier. Each CDR3 protein gets one entry after TCRdb re-called the 5' RACE reads with MiXCR. Altogether about 67,000 distinct CDR3 sequences are present, 9% to 10% being singletons, with the ten largest covering roughly a sixth. V lost 0 bases and J 7 bases, leaving 8 bases between the germline ends. This CDR3 is built from 13 residues. Looked up from germline, CDR1 is SGHKS and CDR2 is YYEKEE (reference sequence). The sample belongs to a study of early T cells in non-severe SARS-CoV-2 infection. In the study overall: Sequencing used unsorted whole-blood bulk RNA, so chains lack pairing. Regarding the study as a whole: Anti-spike CD8 responses were favored by VDJdb matching, which missed private and CD4 specificities.

The TCR comes from an adult who was a healthcare worker with PCR-confirmed SARS-CoV-2 infection or an uninfected control (not recorded which). This chain joins TRBV5-5 and TRBJ2-1, with D perhaps TRBD2 (5 bases). The sequences come from whole blood, collected at baseline. This CDR3 reads CASSLGTLNEQFF. In DNA, the CDR3 is TGTGCCAGCAGCTTGGGGACTTTGAATGAGCAGTTCTTC.